The T cell receptor (beta chain) under discussion was sequenced for a study of blood T cell repertoires in COVID-19. Profiling relied on immunoSEQ multiplex PCR, and the TCRdb table lists in-frame clones only, not all of them. Of 300,000 to 350,000 clones in the sample, about nine tenths were seen once. CDR1 SGHRS and CDR2 YFSETQ come from the germline V gene. The CDR3 has 14 residues. Trimming left V 4 bases short and J 3 bases short, with 11 bases between. The V and J genes are TRBV5-1 and TRBJ1-5; TRBD1 is a possible D gene (6 bases). The TCR originated in a woman aged 55-69 years with COVID-19, enrolled during active disease. What was sequenced was peripheral blood. DNA for the CDR3: TGCGCCAGCAGCACCGGACAGTCCAATCAGCCCCAGCATTTT. It codes for CASSTGQSNQPQHF.